The clone carrying this TCR beta chain was seen a few times. The data stem from a study of blood T cell repertoires in COVID-19. Study overall: From T cells, B-cell-depleted T cells, or PBMCs came the material, which was cDNA or gDNA.

Participants spanned ages roughly 18 to 95 years and resided in some 22 US areas. This CDR3 comprises 13 residues. The germline CDR1 and CDR2 sequences are MNHEY and SVGAGI. J lost 6 bases, V lost 8 bases, and 5 bases had no gene match. Original analysis: Estimation of nucleated cell counts relied on the amplification of reference gene primers. Data came from immunoSEQ multiplex PCR; TCRdb stores just in-frame clones and leaves some out. The D gene and trimming were derived from the DNA, and the V and J assignments and clone size from that table. The top ten clones hold approximately 3% of a sample with around 190,000 clones, about four fifths of them seen once.

The genes are TRBV6-5 and TRBJ2-2; 8 positions match TRBD2. This sequence was found in a woman between 25 and 40 years old who had been exposed to COVID-19. Material for sequencing was PBMCs or T cells enriched from blood (not recorded which). CDR3 bases: TGTGCCAGCTCCACCGGGGGGGCCGGGGAGCTGTTTTTT. It encodes CASSTGGAGELFF.